The present T cell receptor beta chain was sequenced within a study of regulatory T cells in long-lasting Graves disease. Time point described: newly diagnosed GD, antithyroid drugs for less than 3 months. PBMC-derived RNA was used for the TCR library. J gave up 1 base and V 7 bases, and 7 bases lay outside the gene matches. The CDR3 is 15 residues long. Per the germline V gene, CDR1 is MDHEN and CDR2 is SYDVKM. TCR beta libraries were built with iRepertoire HTBI primers and Arm-PCR of CDR3 regions. Original analysis: Detected in the samples were just over 60 TRBV and about 15 TRBJ segments. TCRdb re-analysed the multiplex PCR reads in MiXCR, keeping a single row per CDR3 protein. V and J calls and clone size were set by TCRdb, not the authors. The table lists roughly 420,000 distinct CDR3 sequences, about a sixth of them singletons. This clonotype has a count of ten or more.

The sequencing here drew on peripheral blood mononuclear cells (PBMCs), taken at new diagnosis, from a patient treated with antithyroid drugs. This rearrangement joins TRBV28 to TRBJ2-1; 7 nucleotides match TRBD2. The TCR sequence derives from a female donor with Graves disease. The CDR3 region is CASTLLAGSYNEQFF. CDR3 nucleotide sequence: TGTGCCAGCACCCTATTAGCGGGTTCCTACAATGAGCAGTTCTTC.